A single sample gave rise to the 20 T cell receptor beta chains below, sequenced in a study of blood T cell repertoires in COVID-19. Only in-frame clones appear in the TCRdb table, and some are missing; sequencing was by immunoSEQ multiplex PCR. Of 250,000 to 300,000 clones in the sample, 88% were seen once. The sample consisted of PBMCs or T cells enriched from blood (not recorded which). The receptors were gathered from a woman in her sixties in a cohort exposed to, infected with or recovered from COVID-19 (not recorded which).

The V call is TRBV7-6, the J call TRBJ1-4, with D perhaps TRBD1 (6 bases). The length of the CDR3 is 15 residues. Germline V lookup: CDR1 SGHVS, CDR2 FNYEAQ. V lost 5 bases and J lost 6, with 16 bases in between. CDR3 loop: CASSPSGVGDEKLFF. The CDR3 DNA follows: TGTGCCAGCAGCCCGTCAGGGGTGGGGGATGAAAAACTGTTTTTT. Combining the CDR3 with reference TRBV7-6 and TRBJ1-4 gives the whole variable domain GAGVSQSPRYKVTKRGQDVALRCDPISGHVSLYWYRQALGQGPEFLTYFNYEAQQDKSGLPNDRFSAERPEGSISTLTIQRTEQRDSAMYRCASSPSGVGDEKLFFGSGTQLSVL.

The chain carries TRBV6-2 or TRBV6-3 and TRBJ2-6; a weak D match, TRBD1 (6 bases). The CDR3 extends over 16 amino acids. CDR1 and CDR2 from the germline V gene are MNHEY and SVGEGT. V lost 6 bases to trimming and J lost 2 bases, with 14 bases between them. The CDR3 DNA is TGTGCCAGCAGCCCTTTACAGGGCCCTGGGGCCAACGTCCTGACTTTC. It is translated as CASSPLQGPGANVLTF.

This chain connects TRBV4-2 to TRBJ1-2; no reliable D call. Deletions cut 3 bases from V and 8 bases from J, with 10 bases between. Germline V CDR1 and CDR2: LGHNA, YNFKEQ. This CDR3 region has 12 residues. For the CDR3, the DNA is TGTGCCAGCAGCCAGTTATTCGGGGGCTACACCTTC. Translating gives CASSQLFGGYTF.

The J gene is TRBJ1-2, the V gene TRBV7-2, with a possible D match to TRBD1 (5 bases). Germline V lookup: CDR1 SGHTA, CDR2 FQGNSA. There are 15 residues in the CDR3. V gave up 1 base and J gave up 3 bases, with 12 bases separating them. CDR3 sequence: CASSLDAGSHYGYTF. The CDR3 DNA is TGTGCCAGCAGCTTAGATGCAGGGTCCCACTATGGCTACACCTTC.

V gene TRBV27 combines with J gene TRBJ1-2; 7 bases agree with TRBD1. Germline assignment: CDR1 MNHEY and CDR2 SMNVEV (reference sequence). Germline trimming cut 6 bases from V and 7 bases from J; bases unmatched to any gene: 5. There are 12 residues in the CDR3. In DNA, the CDR3 is TGTGCCAGCAGCCACGACAGGGCTGGCTACACCTTC. Protein: CASSHDRAGYTF.

CDR3 nucleotide sequence: TGTGCCAGCAGCGCCACCTGGGACAGGGGGCAAAATGAGCAGTTCTTC. The encoded protein is CASSATWDRGQNEQFF. The chain employs TRBV7-9 and TRBJ2-1; 12 bases align to TRBD1. The CDR3 spans 16 residues. J lost 7 bases, V lost 5 bases, and 9 bases had no gene match. CDR1 and CDR2 (germline): SEHNR, FQNEAQ (reference sequence).

The chain links TRBV7-2 to TRBJ2-2, with D unclear. Trimming took 3 bases from V and 4 from J, leaving 9 bases between them. The CDR3 runs to 14 residues. From germline, CDR1 is SGHTA and CDR2 FQGNSA. The DNA for the CDR3 is TGTGCCAGCAGCTTCGAAGTCGGCACCGGGGAGCTGTTTTTT. Its protein is CASSFEVGTGELFF.

This clone was observed once. CDR3 amino acids: CASSPPVLAGGIEQFF. In nucleotides, the CDR3 is TGTGCCAGCTCACCACCGGTACTAGCGGGAGGTATTGAGCAGTTCTTC. The chain links TRBV18 to TRBJ2-1; 12 bases match TRBD2. Trimming at V came to 0 bases and at J to 9 bases, leaving 6 bases not matched to a gene. Germline values: CDR1 KGHSH, CDR2 LQKENI. This CDR3 region has 16 residues.

The gene calls are TRBV2 and TRBJ2-5, with a tentative D call TRBD1 (6 bases). V was shortened by 5 bases and J by 1 base, with 11 bases between the two germline ends. Looked up from germline, CDR1 is SNHLY and CDR2 is FYNNEI. The CDR3 has 14 residues. The CDR3 DNA sequence: TGTGCCAGCAGTAGACGACAGGTCCAAGAGACCCAGTACTTC. Its protein is CASSRRQVQETQYF.

The chain has TRBV2 and TRBJ2-1; 9 bases line up with TRBD2. V lost 7 bases, J lost 10 bases, and 11 bases stayed unmatched. The CDR3 loop spans 14 amino acids. Germline loops: CDR1 SNHLY, CDR2 FYNNEI. In nucleotides, the CDR3 is TGTGCCAGCAATGCAGGTAGCGGGAGTGGGGAGCAGTTCTTC. This sequence encodes CASNAGSGSGEQFF. Using reference TRBV2 and TRBJ2-1 for the parts outside the CDR3, the full variable domain is EPEVTQTPSHQVTQMGQEVILRCVPISNHLYFYWYRQILGQKVEFLVSFYNNEISEKSEIFDDQFSVERPDGSNFTLKIRSTKLEDSAMYFCASNAGSGSGEQFFGPGTRLTVL.

Note on this clone: The same CDR3 also results from other DNA sequences found in this sample. The chain carries TRBV6-5 and TRBJ2-7, with TRBD1 as a possible D gene (7 bases). This CDR3 has 13 residues. V lost 6 bases, J lost 6 bases, and 15 bases lay in between. The germline V gene has CDR1 MNHEY and CDR2 SVGAGI. The CDR3 sequence: CASSRPGGGEQYF. The CDR3 DNA reads TGTGCCAGCAGCCGCCCAGGGGGAGGCGAGCAGTACTTC.

This sequence joins TRBV18 and TRBJ2-7; D may be TRBD2 (6 bases). Germline V CDR1 and CDR2: KGHSH, LQKENI. V was cut by 3 bases and J by 4 bases, with 13 bases left in between. This CDR3 contains 14 residues. CDR3 in amino acids: CASSPLREAYEQYF. CDR3 coding DNA: TGTGCCAGCTCACCCTTGAGGGAGGCATACGAGCAGTACTTC.

V gene TRBV25-1 combines with J gene TRBJ1-1; 7 bases line up with TRBD1. The V gene's germline CDR1 is MGHDK and CDR2 SYGVNS. J gave up 6 bases and V 7 bases, and 8 bases lay outside the gene matches. This CDR3 contains 13 residues. CDR3 coding DNA: TGTGCCAGCAACAAACAGGGGAGCGCTGAAGCTTTCTTT. This sequence encodes CASNKQGSAEAFF.

DNA of the CDR3: TGTGCCTGGAGTTGGGGAGACAGGACAGACCACGAGCAGTACTTC. Translating it yields CAWSWGDRTDHEQYF. The rearrangement uses TRBV30 and TRBJ2-7, with D perhaps matching TRBD1 (6 bases). With 2 bases removed from V and 5 bases from J, the gap between germline ends came to 19 bases. This CDR3 is 15 amino acids long. Germline CDR1 GTSNPN, CDR2 SVGIG (reference sequence). Together with reference TRBV30 and TRBJ2-7, the CDR3 gives the full variable domain: SQTIHQWPATLVQPVGSPLSLECTVEGTSNPNLYWYRQAAGRGLQLLFYSVGIGQISSEVPQNLSASRPQDRQFILSSKKLLLSDSGFYLCAWSWGDRTDHEQYFGPGTRLTVT.

The chain links TRBV7-9 to TRBJ2-5; D gene unclear. Germline loops: CDR1 SEHNR, CDR2 FQNEAQ (reference sequence). V lost 0 bases, J lost 4 bases, and 9 bases lay in between. The CDR3 extends over 14 amino acids. DNA of the CDR3: TGTGCCAGCAGCTTAGCTGCTGGAGCAGAGACCCAGTACTTC. This gives the protein CASSLAAGAETQYF.

V usage is TRBV5-4 and J usage is TRBJ1-2; D is possibly TRBD1 (6 bases). The germline V gene encodes CDR1 SGHNT and CDR2 YYREEE (reference sequence). This CDR3 is 17 amino acids long. The V and J ends lost 4 bases and 2 bases respectively, with 21 bases between them. CDR3 amino acids: CASSNDRIRTMNYGYTF. CDR3 coding DNA: TGTGCCAGCAGCAACGACAGGATAAGAACTATGAACTATGGCTACACCTTC.

Turning to this clone: The same CDR3 can be traced to other DNA sequences in this sample. The rearrangement joins TRBV24-1 to TRBJ1-4; 7 bases map to TRBD1. The V gene's germline CDR1 is KGHDR and CDR2 SFDVKD. V lost 4 bases to trimming and J lost 8 bases; unmatched junction nucleotides: 9. The CDR3 spans 15 residues. CDR3 amino acids: CATSDSRTGGEKLFF. In DNA, the CDR3 is TGTGCCACCAGTGACTCCCGGACAGGAGGGGAAAAACTGTTTTTT.

This sequence joins TRBV6-6 and TRBJ2-1; D possibly corresponds to TRBD2 (6 bases). The ends were cut back, 3 bases at V and 1 base at J, with 13 bases in the middle. Looked up from germline, CDR1 is MNHNY and CDR2 is SVGAGI (reference sequence). The length of the CDR3 is 16 residues. The DNA for the CDR3 is TGTGCCAGCAGTTATTCAACTAGCCTTTCCTACAATGAGCAGTTCTTC. As protein: CASSYSTSLSYNEQFF.

V gene TRBV5-4 combines with J gene TRBJ2-2; 11 bases match TRBD2. Per the germline V gene, CDR1 is SGHNT and CDR2 is YYREEE (reference sequence). Losses at the gene ends were 1 base for V and 5 bases for J; bases not matched to a gene: 7. The CDR3 runs to 17 residues. DNA for the CDR3: TGTGCCAGCAGCTTGCCTCTAGCGGGAGGAAGGACCGGGGAGCTGTTTTTT. Amino acid sequence: CASSLPLAGGRTGELFF.

This chain joins TRBV27 and TRBJ2-7; D gene uncertain. The V gene's germline CDR1 is MNHEY and CDR2 SMNVEV (reference sequence). With 1 base removed from V and 4 bases from J, the gap between germline ends came to 14 bases. CDR3 length: 15 amino acids. The CDR3 DNA is TGTGCCAGCAGTTTATATCTCGACACCGGTTACGAGCAGTACTTC. The encoded protein is CASSLYLDTGYEQYF.